The 28 T cell receptor beta chains in this list originate from one sample, sequenced in a study of Ad26.COV2.S vaccination and SARS-CoV-2 variants. Produced via immunoSEQ multiplex PCR; TCRdb's table is partial and in-frame only. The sample contains roughly 350,000 clones, roughly 91% of which appear only once. The treatment: approximately 18 received Ad26.COV2.S at low or high dose, single or two shots; about 5 received placebo; per-sample allocation not given. Collection of samples fell on day 63 after the first vaccine or placebo injection. The material sequenced was peripheral blood, taken in a trial of Ad26.COV2.S vaccine versus placebo. Receptors were obtained from a person between 18 and 60 years old who received the Ad26.COV2.S COVID-19 vaccine or a placebo.

This clone was seen just once. CDR3 sequence: CASSYSRTGVKEQFF. CDR3 nucleotide sequence: TGTGCCAGCAGTTATAGTAGGACAGGGGTAAAGGAGCAGTTCTTC. The V and J genes are TRBV6-2 or TRBV6-3 and TRBJ2-1, with 9 bases aligning to TRBD1. V was clipped by 3 bases and J by 10 bases; unmatched bases: 10. Germline CDR1 MNHEY, CDR2 SVGEGT. The CDR3 has 15 residues.

This sequence joins TRBV30 and TRBJ1-1; weak D call: TRBD1 (5 bases). Germline values: CDR1 GTSNPN, CDR2 SVGIG (reference sequence). V was cut by 5 bases and J by 2 bases, with 12 bases left in between. This CDR3 is built from 13 residues. CDR3 loop: CAWGLGDNTEAFF. CDR3 DNA sequence: TGTGCCTGGGGGTTGGGGGACAACACTGAAGCTTTCTTT.

The rearrangement links TRBV7-6 to TRBJ2-3; TRBD1 is a possible D gene (5 bases). Trimming removed 3 bases at V and 3 bases at J, with 13 bases between. Germline CDR1 reads SGHVS; CDR2 reads FNYEAQ. The CDR3 extends over 15 amino acids. The CDR3, as DNA: TGTGCCAGCAGCTTTGAAGGGGTGGGTACAGATACGCAGTATTTT. This codes for CASSFEGVGTDTQYF.

The CDR3, as DNA: TGTGCCAGCAGCTTAGGAGGGACTAGTAGGGAGACCCAGTACTTC. Protein product: CASSLGGTSRETQYF. The rearrangement joins TRBV7-2 to TRBJ2-5; TRBD2 agrees at 8 bases. V lost 1 base, J lost 5 bases, and 6 bases stayed unmatched. CDR1 is SGHTA and CDR2 is FQGNSA in the germline V gene. The CDR3 has 15 amino acids.

The chain uses TRBV3-1 (or the pseudogene TRBV3-2) and TRBJ2-7; TRBD1 aligns across 9 bases. Germline CDR1 LGHDT, CDR2 YNNKEL (reference sequence). The CDR3 has 12 amino acids. CDR3: CAVGQGTGEQYF. DNA of the CDR3: TGTGCAGTAGGACAGGGGACCGGCGAGCAGTACTTC.

The chain employs TRBV4-1 and TRBJ1-6; 7 bases are shared with TRBD1. V gave up 2 bases and J gave up 7 bases; unmatched junction bases: 8. The CDR3 covers 16 residues. The V gene's germline CDR1 is MGHRA and CDR2 YSYEKL. CDR3 amino acids: CASSQQGTAGNSPLHF. CDR3 in DNA: TGCGCCAGCAGCCAACAGGGGACAGCTGGAAATTCACCCCTCCACTTT.

V is TRBV29-1 and J is TRBJ2-1; the match to TRBD2 covers 8 bases. The V and J ends lost 4 bases and 15 bases, in that order; junction bases with no gene match: 8. The CDR3 is made up of 11 amino acids. Per germline, CDR1 SQVTM and CDR2 ANQGSEA. CDR3 sequence (DNA): TGCAGCGTTGTCGTTGCGGGGGGTCCGTTCTTC. Translating gives CSVVVAGGPFF.

This chain joins TRBV5-4 and TRBJ2-5; the match to TRBD1 covers 9 bases. V shed 3 bases, J shed 5 bases, and the junction held 5 bases outside the gene matches. CDR1 is SGHNT and CDR2 is YYREEE in the germline V gene (reference sequence). The CDR3 sequence is 14 residues long. The CDR3 loop reads CASSSRQGDETQYF. CDR3 sequence (DNA): TGTGCCAGCAGCTCCCGACAGGGGGACGAGACCCAGTACTTC.

The rearrangement joins TRBV12-5 to TRBJ2-5; 9 bases are shared with TRBD2. Germline V gives CDR1 LGHNT, CDR2 FRNRAP. The CDR3 extends over 17 amino acids. With V trimmed by 2 bases and J by 2 bases, 9 bases remained unmatched. CDR3 amino acids: CASGLFRAGGIQETQYF. Here the CDR3 DNA reads TGTGCTAGTGGTTTGTTTCGGGCGGGGGGGATACAAGAGACCCAGTACTTC.

This clone was seen a single time. The rearrangement joins TRBV5-6 to TRBJ1-5; D is uncertain. V was pared by 0 bases and J by 5 bases, with 6 bases between. The CDR3 consists of 13 residues. Germline V gives CDR1 SGHDT, CDR2 YYEEEE. CDR3 in amino acids: CASSLGGDQPQHF. CDR3 DNA sequence: TGTGCCAGCAGCTTGGGTGGGGATCAGCCCCAGCATTTT. Filled out from reference TRBV5-6 and TRBJ1-5, the complete variable domain reads DAGVTQSPTHLIKTRGQQVTLRCSPKSGHDTVSWYQQALGQGPQFIFQYYEEEERQRGNFPDRFSGHQFPNYSSELNVNALLLGDSALYLCASSLGGDQPQHFGDGTRLSIL.

This chain uses TRBV3-1 (or the pseudogene TRBV3-2) with TRBJ1-3, with TRBD1 matching over 9 bases. Germline assignment: CDR1 LGHDT and CDR2 YNNKEL (reference sequence). The CDR3 consists of 19 residues. The V segment lost 0 bases and the J segment 1 base; nucleotides outside the gene matches: 10. DNA of the CDR3: TGTGCCAGCAGCCAAGACCTTGGACAGGGGCTTTCTTCTGGAAACACCATATATTTT. This translates into CASSQDLGQGLSSGNTIYF.

In the case of this clone: At the DNA level, this CDR3 is encoded by other sequences in the same sample as well. The chain joins TRBV5-4 to TRBJ1-2; 8 positions agree with TRBD1. V shed 4 bases and J 4 bases; nucleotides not matched to a gene: 3. Germline V gene lookup returns CDR1 SGHNT and CDR2 YYREEE (reference sequence). The CDR3 runs to 13 residues. CDR3 sequence: CASSPDRGYGYTF. The CDR3 nucleotides are TGTGCCAGCAGCCCCGACAGGGGCTATGGCTACACCTTC.

V and J are TRBV13 and TRBJ2-3; no clear D. The CDR3 is 12 amino acids. CDR1 and CDR2 (germline): PRHDT, FYEKMQ (reference sequence). The V end was cut by 5 bases, the J end by 3 bases, with 6 bases between. As DNA, the CDR3 is TGTGCCAGCAGCCAGATTACAGATACGCAGTATTTT. Its protein is CASSQITDTQYF.

CDR3 bases: TGTGCCAGTAGACCCACAGGACGGTCCTACAATGAGCAGTTCTTC. Amino acid sequence: CASRPTGRSYNEQFF. The chain employs TRBV19 and TRBJ2-1; possible D gene TRBD1, 5 bases. V lost 6 bases and J lost 1, with 13 bases in between. The CDR3 length is 15 residues. CDR1 and CDR2 (germline): LNHDA, SQIVND (reference sequence). Using reference TRBV19 and TRBJ2-1 for the parts outside the CDR3, the full variable domain is DGGITQSPKYLFRKEGQNVTLSCEQNLNHDAMYWYRQDPGQGLRLIYYSQIVNDFQKGDIAEGYSVSREKKESFPLTVTSAQKNPTAFYLCASRPTGRSYNEQFFGPGTRLTVL.

The genes are TRBV6-6 and TRBJ2-3; no firm D call. This CDR3 spans 13 amino acids. V lost 5 bases and J lost 0, with 6 bases in between. CDR1 is MNHNY, CDR2 SVGAGI, per germline (reference sequence). CDR3 loop: CASSQDSTDTQYF. The CDR3 DNA follows: TGTGCCAGCAGTCAGGACAGCACAGATACGCAGTATTTT.

The chain's CDR3 is CASSVGGQAGEQYF. The CDR3 nucleotides are TGTGCCAGCAGCGTGGGAGGACAGGCCGGGGAGCAGTACTTC. The genes are TRBV9 and TRBJ2-7, with D possibly being TRBD1 (7 bases). Germline V CDR1 and CDR2: SGDLS, YYNGEE. CDR3 size: 14 residues. Deletions cut 2 bases from V and 7 bases from J, with 16 bases between.

The chain has TRBV19 and TRBJ2-7; either TRBD1 or TRBD2 may supply D (5 bases each). The CDR3 sequence is 11 residues long. Looked up from germline, CDR1 is LNHDA and CDR2 is SQIVND (reference sequence). The germline V and J ends were trimmed by 6 bases and 3 bases, with 6 bases remaining between them. The CDR3 sequence is CASRRGYEQYF. CDR3 in DNA: TGTGCCAGTAGGAGGGGCTACGAGCAGTACTTC. The full variable domain, in which reference TRBV19 and TRBJ2-7 provide the parts outside the CDR3, is DGGITQSPKYLFRKEGQNVTLSCEQNLNHDAMYWYRQDPGQGLRLIYYSQIVNDFQKGDIAEGYSVSREKKESFPLTVTSAQKNPTAFYLCASRRGYEQYFGPGTRLTVT.

The genes are TRBV13 and TRBJ2-5, with TRBD2 identical over 9 bases. Germline CDR1 is PRHDT and CDR2 is FYEKMQ (reference sequence). J gave up 8 bases and V 3 bases, and 7 bases lay outside the gene matches. The CDR3 is 14 amino acids. The CDR3 reads CASSFFSGGRTQYF. In DNA form, the CDR3 reads TGTGCCAGCAGCTTTTTTAGCGGGGGTCGAACCCAGTACTTC.

The chain links TRBV28 to TRBJ1-1, with D possibly TRBD1 on 5 matching bases. CDR3 size: 13 residues. V was trimmed by 8 bases and J by 5 bases, leaving 15 bases between them. Germline V CDR1 and CDR2: MDHEN, SYDVKM. The CDR3 coding sequence is TGTGCCAGCTACCTTGGGGGGGGAACTGAAGCTTTCTTT. Translated: CASYLGGGTEAFF.

This rearrangement joins TRBV7-9 to TRBJ2-7; D may be TRBD1 (5 bases). CDR1 is SEHNR and CDR2 is FQNEAQ in the germline V gene (reference sequence). This CDR3 spans 15 amino acids. Trimming pared 3 bases from V and 7 bases from J, leaving 19 bases between. CDR3 coding DNA: TGTGCCAGCAGCTTGGGCGTGGACACCGACCTGGAGCAGTACTTC. Its protein product is CASSLGVDTDLEQYF.

The V call is TRBV27, the J call TRBJ2-7; no reliable D call. The CDR3 covers 14 residues. Trimming cost V 5 bases and J 2 bases, with 13 bases left between them. Germline V gene lookup returns CDR1 MNHEY and CDR2 SMNVEV (reference sequence). CDR3 in amino acids: CASSPVGGTYEQYF. The CDR3 DNA sequence: TGTGCCAGCAGTCCCGTGGGTGGTACCTACGAGCAGTACTTC.

The rearrangement links TRBV5-6 to TRBJ1-1; D is unclear. CDR3 size: 14 residues. CDR1 and CDR2 (germline): SGHDT, YYEEEE. Between the trimmed V and J ends, which lost 3 bases and 1 base, there was a span of 10 bases. The CDR3 DNA reads TGTGCCAGCAGCTCGTACACGGAGAACACTGAAGCTTTCTTT. It specifies CASSSYTENTEAFF.

Details on this clone: Other nucleotide sequences in the sample specify the same CDR3. The chain links TRBV7-6 to TRBJ2-6, with D perhaps assigned TRBD1 or TRBD2 (6 bases each). Trimming removed 2 bases at V and 4 bases at J, with 21 bases between. There are 19 residues in the CDR3. Germline V gives CDR1 SGHVS, CDR2 FNYEAQ. DNA for the CDR3: TGTGCCAGCAGCTTATTCGCCTCGACTGGGGGGCAAGGGGCCAACGTCCTGACTTTC. Translated: CASSLFASTGGQGANVLTF.

This clone came up once. V gene TRBV27 combines with J gene TRBJ1-2, with no clear D. CDR3 length equals 16 residues. Per germline, CDR1 MNHEY and CDR2 SMNVEV (reference sequence). V lost 5 bases to trimming and J lost 1 base, with 17 bases between them. CDR3 nucleotides: TGTGCCAGCAGTCCTACCCCGGAGAGACTTAACTATGGCTACACCTTC. This codes for CASSPTPERLNYGYTF.

Only a few counts were recorded for this clone. The chain combines TRBV24-1 with TRBJ2-2; D call uncertain. The germline V and J ends were trimmed by 5 bases and 2 bases, with 5 bases remaining between them. Looked up from germline, CDR1 is KGHDR and CDR2 is SFDVKD. This CDR3 has 13 residues. DNA for the CDR3: TGTGCCACCAGTGGGGAAAACACCGGGGAGCTGTTTTTT. This gives the protein CATSGENTGELFF.

J is TRBJ2-5 and V is TRBV6-6; TRBD2 is a possible D gene (7 bases). This CDR3 has 16 amino acids. Germline V gene lookup returns CDR1 MNHNY and CDR2 SVGAGI (reference sequence). V lost 11 bases and J 3 bases, leaving 25 bases between the germline ends. The CDR3 region is CACGGGRAGSKETQYF. CDR3 DNA sequence: TGTGCCTGTGGGGGGGGGCGTGCGGGTTCAAAAGAGACCCAGTACTTC.

In its sample, this clone was seen a few times. The DNA of the CDR3 is TGTGCCAGCAGAGTCGGGGATTCACCCCTCCACTTT. Translation: CASRVGDSPLHF. The chain is built from TRBV7-6 and TRBJ1-6; no firm D call. V lost 6 bases and J 8 bases, leaving 8 bases between the germline ends. The germline V gene encodes CDR1 SGHVS and CDR2 FNYEAQ. The CDR3 is 12 amino acids.

The chain uses TRBV12-3 or TRBV12-4 and TRBJ1-1; 8 positions agree with TRBD1. Germline trimming cut 2 bases from V and 11 bases from J; bases unmatched to any gene: 7. The CDR3 contains 13 residues. CDR3 sequence: CASSLQGALAAFF. The CDR3 bases are TGTGCCAGCAGTTTACAGGGGGCTCTGGCGGCTTTCTTT.